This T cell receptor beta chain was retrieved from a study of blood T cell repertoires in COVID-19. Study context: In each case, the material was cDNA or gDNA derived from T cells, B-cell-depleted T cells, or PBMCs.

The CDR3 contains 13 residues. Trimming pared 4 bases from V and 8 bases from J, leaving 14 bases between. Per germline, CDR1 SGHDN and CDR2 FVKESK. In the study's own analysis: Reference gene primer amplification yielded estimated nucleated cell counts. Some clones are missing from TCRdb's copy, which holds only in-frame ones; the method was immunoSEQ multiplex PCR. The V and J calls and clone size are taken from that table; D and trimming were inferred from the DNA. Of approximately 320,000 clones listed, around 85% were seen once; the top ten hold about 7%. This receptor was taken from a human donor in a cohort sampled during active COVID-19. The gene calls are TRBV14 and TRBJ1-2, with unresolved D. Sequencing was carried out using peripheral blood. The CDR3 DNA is TGTGCCAGCAGCCGAGAATGGACGGGAGGCTACACCTTC. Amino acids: CASSREWTGGYTF.